Listed here are 31 T cell receptor beta chains from one sample, sequenced in a study of molecular identifiers for immune sequencing clone quantification. TCRdb passed the PCR reads through MiXCR, listing each CDR3 protein once. The sample records over 600,000 distinct CDR3 sequences, about 20% being singletons. The specimen was naive CD8+ T cells from blood, with Jurkat cell RNA spiked in. The subset is: FACS-sorted CD8+CD4-CCR7+CD45RA+ naive T cells. These receptors were taken from a human donor in good health. Some libraries in this study had Jurkat cell RNA spiked in.

This CDR3 reads CASSLARSRYTEAFF. The CDR3 nucleotides read TGTGCCAGCAGCTTAGCCAGGAGTCGGTACACTGAAGCTTTCTTT. The chain employs TRBV7-6 and TRBJ1-1; D is unresolved. The CDR3 length is 15 residues. CDR1 and CDR2 from the germline V gene are SGHVS and FNYEAQ. Trimming cost V 0 bases and J 3 bases, with 11 bases left between them.

This clonotype was picked up many times. The chain has TRBV25-1 and TRBJ2-5; the D is unclear. With 8 bases removed from V and 5 bases from J, the gap between germline ends came to 18 bases. CDR3 length: 14 residues. Germline assignment: CDR1 MGHDK and CDR2 SYGVNS. CDR3 in amino acids: CASADVVDGETQYF. CDR3 bases: TGTGCCAGCGCAGACGTCGTAGATGGGGAGACCCAGTACTTC.

Comments on this clonotype: This may be a read error: a much more frequent sequence differs by one nucleotide. The V and J genes are TRBV19 and TRBJ2-2; TRBD2 agrees at 7 bases. There are 14 residues in the CDR3. Per the germline V gene, CDR1 is LNHDA and CDR2 is SQIVND (reference sequence). The CDR3 spells CAGSPAGLTGELFF. The CDR3 DNA follows: TGTGCCGGTAGCCCAGCGGGGCTCACCGGGGAGCTGTTTTTT.

The table lists this clonotype with many counts. The rearrangement uses TRBV5-4 and TRBJ2-7; 9 positions agree with TRBD1. Trimming at V came to 2 bases and at J to 7 bases, leaving 19 bases not matched to a gene. There are 18 residues in the CDR3. Germline values: CDR1 SGHNT, CDR2 YYREEE (reference sequence). CDR3 DNA: TGTGCCAGCAGCTTTCCCGGGACGGGACAGGGCGTGATACGTGAGCAGTACTTC. Amino acids: CASSFPGTGQGVIREQYF.

J is TRBJ2-7 and V is TRBV29-1; D is unresolved. Trimming pared 3 bases from V and 0 bases from J, leaving 6 bases between. The CDR3 consists of 12 residues. Germline V gene lookup returns CDR1 SQVTM and CDR2 ANQGSEA. The CDR3 DNA follows: TGCAGCGTTGACACAGACTCCTACGAGCAGTACTTC. It is translated as CSVDTDSYEQYF.

This clonotype appeared many times. CDR3 bases: TGTGCCACCAGCAGACCCGAGTCGGAGGGTAGAGACGATACGCAGTATTTT. This gives the protein CATSRPESEGRDDTQYF. The V and J genes are TRBV15 and TRBJ2-3; possibly TRBD2 for D (6 bases). Germline V gene data show CDR1 as LNHNV and CDR2 as YYDKDF (reference sequence). Trimming stripped 2 bases from V and 6 bases from J, with 21 bases between. The CDR3 consists of 17 residues.

This chain joins TRBV7-9 and TRBJ2-7; 7 positions match TRBD1. The junction had 5 bases not matched to a gene; V was cut back by 4 bases and J by 2 bases. CDR1 is SEHNR and CDR2 is FQNEAQ in the germline V gene (reference sequence). CDR3 length: 14 residues. CDR3 loop: CASSSPTGTYEQYF. Written as DNA, the CDR3 is TGTGCCAGCAGCTCACCGACAGGGACCTACGAGCAGTACTTC.

V is TRBV27 and J is TRBJ2-2; D possibly corresponds to TRBD2 (6 bases). This CDR3 has 14 residues. In germline, CDR1 is MNHEY, CDR2 SMNVEV (reference sequence). The ends were cut back, 5 bases at V and 3 bases at J, with 10 bases in the middle. The CDR3 region is CASSGGLYTGELFF. Here the CDR3 DNA reads TGTGCCAGCAGTGGGGGACTGTACACCGGGGAGCTGTTTTTT.

In this sample, this clonotype turned up many times. V is TRBV24-1 and J is TRBJ2-2; D not resolved. V dropped 3 bases and J dropped 4 bases, with 11 bases sitting between them. The CDR3 length is 15 residues. Germline-derived CDR1 and CDR2 are KGHDR and SFDVKD. In DNA, the CDR3 is TGTGCCACCAGTGATACGGGCGCAGTCACCGGGGAGCTGTTTTTT. Protein sequence: CATSDTGAVTGELFF.

V usage is TRBV6-5 and J usage is TRBJ1-2; D gene uncertain. The CDR3 contains 15 residues. Trimming removed 5 bases at V and 4 bases at J, with 17 bases between. The germline gives CDR1 MNHEY, CDR2 SVGAGI. This CDR3 is CASSLTNIHGYGYTF. The CDR3, as DNA: TGTGCCAGCAGTCTAACTAATATACACGGCTATGGCTACACCTTC.

This clonotype was detected many times. The CDR3 loop is CSAQRGLGQGGEQYF. As DNA, the CDR3 is TGCAGTGCTCAGAGGGGGCTAGGACAGGGGGGGGAGCAGTACTTC. V and J are TRBV20-1 and TRBJ2-7; 10 nucleotides line up with TRBD1. The CDR3 spans 15 residues. Germline V gene sequence: CDR1 DFQATT, CDR2 SNEGSKA (reference sequence). V lost 5 bases, J lost 7 bases, and 14 bases stayed unmatched.

This clonotype showed up just a few times. The chain combines TRBV4-3 with TRBJ2-7, with 8 bases matching TRBD2. The trim removed 1 base at V and 6 bases at J, leaving 11 bases unmatched. Germline CDR1 is LGHNA and CDR2 is YSLEER. The CDR3 is 16 amino acids. Here the CDR3 reads CASSQVGFAGGSEQYF. The CDR3 bases are TGCGCCAGCAGCCAAGTTGGTTTCGCGGGGGGATCCGAGCAGTACTTC.

V is TRBV20-1 and J is TRBJ2-1, with D possibly called TRBD1 or TRBD2 (5 bases each). The CDR3 has 14 amino acids. Trimming shortened V by 6 bases and J by 0 bases, and 12 bases separated the two germline ends. Germline CDR1 DFQATT, CDR2 SNEGSKA (reference sequence). The CDR3 coding sequence is TGCAGTGCCGGGACCCGAAGCTCCTACAATGAGCAGTTCTTC. It codes for CSAGTRSSYNEQFF.

With respect to this clonotype: This could be a read error, since a much larger clone is one nucleotide away. This chain joins TRBV7-8 and TRBJ1-3; 8 bases line up with TRBD1. Trimming cost V 2 bases and J 6 bases; bases outside gene matches: 9. CDR3 length equals 16 residues. The germline V gene has CDR1 SGHVS and CDR2 FQNEAQ. As DNA, the CDR3 is TGTGCCAGCAGCTTAACCGGAGACAGGGGCGCAAACACCATATATTTT. It yields the protein CASSLTGDRGANTIYF.

This clonotype was observed at least ten times. The J gene is TRBJ2-3, the V gene TRBV19; 8 bases are a match to TRBD2. This CDR3 is built from 15 residues. Germline values: CDR1 LNHDA, CDR2 SQIVND (reference sequence). The junction had 6 bases not matched to a gene; V was cut back by 1 base and J by 6 bases. The CDR3 is CASSIGPGLADTQYF. The DNA of the CDR3 is TGTGCCAGTAGTATAGGCCCCGGACTAGCCGATACGCAGTATTTT.

On this clonotype itself: Germline is not matched at one junction end, which may reflect a read error. V and J are TRBV4-1 and TRBJ2-7; D tentatively fits TRBD1 or TRBD2 (6 bases each). CDR3 size: 14 residues. Germline V gene lookup returns CDR1 MGHRA and CDR2 YSYEKL. CDR3 DNA: TGCGCCAGCAGCCAAGAAGACGGGGGCTACGAGCAGTGCTTC. It translates to CASSQEDGGYEQCF.

This clonotype was counted a few times. The chain recombines TRBV4-3 with TRBJ1-1; D unclear. Germline CDR1 and CDR2: LGHNA and YSLEER. Between the trimmed V and J ends, which lost 0 bases and 4 bases, there was a span of 12 bases. This CDR3 has 15 amino acids. The CDR3 DNA reads TGCGCCAGCAGCCAAGATGCAGGTTGGAGCACTGAAGCTTTCTTT. Its translation is CASSQDAGWSTEAFF.

In this sample, this clonotype turned up a few times. The chain has TRBV7-9 and TRBJ2-5; possibly TRBD2 for D (5 bases). The germline CDR1 and CDR2 sequences are SEHNR and FQNEAQ (reference sequence). The CDR3 loop spans 12 amino acids. V lost 7 bases and J 3 bases, leaving 9 bases between the germline ends. The CDR3 DNA is TGTGCCAGCAACCTCGGGGAAGAGACCCAGTACTTC. This codes for CASNLGEETQYF.

To note about this clonotype: Because it lacks the conserved phenylalanine or tryptophan at the end, this CDR3 is likely a read error. The chain uses TRBV27 and TRBJ2-7; TRBD2 agrees at 11 bases. Germline CDR1 reads MNHEY; CDR2 reads SMNVEV (reference sequence). J lost 2 bases, V lost 3 bases, and 3 bases had no gene match. The CDR3 loop spans 15 amino acids. CDR3 DNA sequence: TGTGCCAGCAGTTTTTCGACTAGCGGGGCCTACGAGCAGTACTCC. Its protein is CASSFSTSGAYEQYS.

This clonotype was observed a handful of times. This chain connects TRBV6-2 or TRBV6-3 to TRBJ2-5; 8 bases are a match to TRBD1. V trimming: 4 bases; J trimming: 5 bases; junction bases outside the gene matches: 6. Germline-derived CDR1 and CDR2 are MNHEY and SVGEGT. The CDR3 sequence is 14 residues long. The CDR3 DNA is TGTGCCAGCAGTTTCCCCAGGGGGCGGGAGACCCAGTACTTC. Protein sequence: CASSFPRGRETQYF.

As to this clonotype: One base away lies a much larger clone, so this may be a sequencing read error. The rearrangement uses TRBV20-1 and TRBJ1-4, with no clear D. V lost 4 bases and J 6 bases, leaving 15 bases between the germline ends. The CDR3 is made up of 14 amino acids. Germline CDR1 reads DFQATT; CDR2 reads SNEGSKA (reference sequence). In DNA, the CDR3 is TGCAGTGCTAAAGTAGAAGGACGCTATGAAAAACTGTTTTTT. Encoded protein: CSAKVEGRYEKLFF.

The chain couples TRBV20-1 to TRBJ2-1; 14 bases agree with TRBD2. CDR1 is DFQATT and CDR2 is SNEGSKA in the germline V gene (reference sequence). The CDR3 covers 15 residues. The V and J ends lost 5 bases and 9 bases, in that order; junction bases with no gene match: 9. The CDR3 reads CSAARLAGGGGEQFF. CDR3 DNA sequence: TGCAGTGCTGCAAGACTAGCGGGAGGGGGGGGTGAGCAGTTCTTC.

The CDR3 here is CASSLTVGPEQFF. The CDR3 DNA is TGTGCCAGCAGCTTAACTGTCGGTCCTGAGCAGTTCTTC. This chain joins TRBV11-1 and TRBJ2-1; D remains unclear. V was shortened by 2 bases and J by 9 bases, with 11 bases between the two germline ends. The CDR3 contains 13 residues. The germline CDR1 and CDR2 sequences are SGHAT and FQDESV (reference sequence).

This clonotype has ten or more counts. The rearrangement joins TRBV7-6 to TRBJ2-3, with 9 positions matching TRBD1. V shed 6 bases, J shed 4 bases, and the junction held 5 bases outside the gene matches. From germline, CDR1 is SGHVS and CDR2 FNYEAQ. The CDR3 consists of 14 residues. In nucleotides, the CDR3 is TGTGCCAGCAGATTAACAGGGGGCGCAGATACGCAGTATTTT. Amino acid sequence: CASRLTGGADTQYF.

Many counts were recorded for this clonotype. The chain recombines TRBV12-3 or TRBV12-4 with TRBJ1-1; a possible D gene is TRBD1 (5 bases). Trimming stripped 3 bases from V and 0 bases from J, with 8 bases between. The CDR3 is made up of 14 amino acids. The CDR3 bases are TGTGCCAGCAGTTTCCAGGGATTGAACACTGAAGCTTTCTTT. Translation: CASSFQGLNTEAFF.

The gene calls are TRBV3-1 and TRBJ2-7; 10 nucleotides align to TRBD2. The CDR3 is 15 residues long. V lost 4 bases, J lost 7 bases, and 10 bases stayed unmatched. Germline lookup yields CDR1 LGHDT and CDR2 YNNKEL (reference sequence). In DNA form, the CDR3 reads TGTGCCAGCAGCCCGGTAGCGGGAGGCGTGGGGGAGCAGTACTTC. Encoded protein: CASSPVAGGVGEQYF.

This clonotype showed up many times. The chain joins TRBV9 to TRBJ2-3; TRBD2 is a possible D gene (5 bases). This CDR3 region has 16 residues. The V end was cut by 4 bases, the J end by 4 bases, with 19 bases between. Germline CDR1 reads SGDLS; CDR2 reads YYNGEE. The CDR3 sequence is CASSSTDPSWADTQYF. CDR3 DNA: TGTGCCAGCAGCTCTACCGACCCTAGCTGGGCAGATACGCAGTATTTT.

There are many counts of this clonotype. The rearrangement joins TRBV12-5 to TRBJ1-4; the D gene is possibly TRBD1 (6 bases). CDR1 is LGHNT and CDR2 is FRNRAP in the germline V gene. The CDR3 consists of 16 residues. The germline V and J ends were trimmed by 0 bases and 8 bases, with 16 bases remaining between them. CDR3 loop: CASGLVTGQTVEKLFF. The CDR3 region has the DNA TGTGCTAGTGGTTTGGTTACTGGACAGACAGTAGAAAAACTGTTTTTT.

This clonotype was found many times. The chain employs TRBV25-1 and TRBJ2-6, with unresolved D. Looked up from germline, CDR1 is MGHDK and CDR2 is SYGVNS. The CDR3 is 13 amino acids. V lost 7 bases, J lost 1 base, and 5 bases lay in between. The CDR3 nucleotides are TGTGCCAGCACCCATTCTGGGGCCAACGTCCTGACTTTC. It specifies CASTHSGANVLTF.

This sequence joins TRBV13 and TRBJ2-5; TRBD2 matches 14 bases. The V gene's germline CDR1 is PRHDT and CDR2 FYEKMQ (reference sequence). CDR3 length: 16 amino acids. The J segment lost 5 bases and the V segment lost 3 bases, leaving 5 bases of the junction unmatched. DNA for the CDR3: TGTGCCAGCAGCTTCGGGACTAGCGGGAGAATGGAGACCCAGTACTTC. Its translation is CASSFGTSGRMETQYF.

There are a few counts of this clonotype. This chain links TRBV27 with TRBJ1-1; weak D call: TRBD1 (6 bases). CDR3 size: 14 residues. Trimming pared 7 bases from V and 5 bases from J, leaving 17 bases between. CDR1 and CDR2 from the germline V gene are MNHEY and SMNVEV (reference sequence). The chain's CDR3 is CASTQQGIWTEAFF. The CDR3 coding sequence is TGTGCCAGCACCCAACAGGGTATTTGGACTGAAGCTTTCTTT.